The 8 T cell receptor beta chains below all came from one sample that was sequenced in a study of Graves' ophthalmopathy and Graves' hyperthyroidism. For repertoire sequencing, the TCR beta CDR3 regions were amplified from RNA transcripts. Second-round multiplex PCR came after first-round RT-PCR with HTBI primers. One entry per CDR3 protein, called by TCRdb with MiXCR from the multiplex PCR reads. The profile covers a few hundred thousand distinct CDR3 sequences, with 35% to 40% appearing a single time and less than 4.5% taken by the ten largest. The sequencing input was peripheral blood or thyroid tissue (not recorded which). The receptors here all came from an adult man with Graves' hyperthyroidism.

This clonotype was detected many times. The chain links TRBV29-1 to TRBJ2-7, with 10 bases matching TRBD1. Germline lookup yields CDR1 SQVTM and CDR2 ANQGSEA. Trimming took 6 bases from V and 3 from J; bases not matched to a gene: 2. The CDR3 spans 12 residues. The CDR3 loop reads CSVDRGDYEQYF. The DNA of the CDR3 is TGCAGCGTGGACAGGGGGGACTACGAGCAGTACTTC.

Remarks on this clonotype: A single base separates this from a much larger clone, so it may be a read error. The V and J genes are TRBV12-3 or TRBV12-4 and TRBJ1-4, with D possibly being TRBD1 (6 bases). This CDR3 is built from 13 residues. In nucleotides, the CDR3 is TGTGCCTCTAGGGACACAACTGATGAAAAACTGTTTTTT. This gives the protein CASRDTTDEKLFF.

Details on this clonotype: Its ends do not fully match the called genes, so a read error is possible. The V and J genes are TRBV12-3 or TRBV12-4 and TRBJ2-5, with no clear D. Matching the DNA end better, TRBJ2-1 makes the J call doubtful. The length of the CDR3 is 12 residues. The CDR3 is CASSLAWDEQFF. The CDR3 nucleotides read TGTGCCAGCAGCTTAGCTTGGGATGAGCAGTTCTTC.

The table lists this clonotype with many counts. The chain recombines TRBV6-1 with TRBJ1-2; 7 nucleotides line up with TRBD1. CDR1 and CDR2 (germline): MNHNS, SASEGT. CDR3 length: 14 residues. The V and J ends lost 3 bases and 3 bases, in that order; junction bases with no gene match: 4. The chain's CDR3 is CASSEPGTDYGYTF. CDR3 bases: TGTGCCAGCAGTGAGCCCGGGACAGACTATGGCTACACCTTC.

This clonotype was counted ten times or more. CDR3 region: CASSRRTGPYGYTF. In nucleotides, the CDR3 is TGTGCCAGCAGCCGAAGGACGGGACCATATGGCTACACCTTC. The V gene is TRBV7-9, the J gene TRBJ1-2, with D maybe TRBD1 (5 bases). This CDR3 has 14 residues. CDR1 is SEHNR, CDR2 FQNEAQ, per germline (reference sequence). Trimming shortened V by 5 bases and J by 5 bases, and 15 bases separated the two germline ends. Full variable domain (outside the CDR3, taken from reference TRBV7-9 and TRBJ1-2): DTGVSQNPRHKITKRGQNVTFRCDPISEHNRLYWYRQTLGQGPEFLTYFQNEAQLEKSRLLSDRFSAERPKGSFSTLEIQRTEQGDSAMYLCASSRRTGPYGYTFGSGTRLTVV.

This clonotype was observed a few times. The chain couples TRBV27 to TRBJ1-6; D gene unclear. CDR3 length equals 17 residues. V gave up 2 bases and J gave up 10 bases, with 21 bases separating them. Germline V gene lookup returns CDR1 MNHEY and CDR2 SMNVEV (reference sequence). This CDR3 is CASSLAGPKWGSSPLHF. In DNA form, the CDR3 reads TGTGCCAGCAGTTTAGCCGGGCCGAAGTGGGGTAGCTCACCCCTCCACTTT.

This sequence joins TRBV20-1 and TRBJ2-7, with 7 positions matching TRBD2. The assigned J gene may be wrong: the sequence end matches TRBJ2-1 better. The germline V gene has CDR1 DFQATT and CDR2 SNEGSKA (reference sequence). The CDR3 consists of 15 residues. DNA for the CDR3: TGCAGTGCTAGATCCCCCGGGACTACACCCGGAGAGCAGTTCTTC. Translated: CSARSPGTTPGEQFF.

The CDR3 region is CASGSSYEQYV. CDR3 sequence (DNA): TGTGCCAGCGGATCTTCCTACGAGCAGTACGTC. The V call is TRBV3-1, the J call TRBJ2-7; D not certain. CDR1 and CDR2 from the germline V gene are LGHDT and YNNKEL (reference sequence). V lost 8 bases and J lost 1, with 6 bases in between. This CDR3 is 11 amino acids long.